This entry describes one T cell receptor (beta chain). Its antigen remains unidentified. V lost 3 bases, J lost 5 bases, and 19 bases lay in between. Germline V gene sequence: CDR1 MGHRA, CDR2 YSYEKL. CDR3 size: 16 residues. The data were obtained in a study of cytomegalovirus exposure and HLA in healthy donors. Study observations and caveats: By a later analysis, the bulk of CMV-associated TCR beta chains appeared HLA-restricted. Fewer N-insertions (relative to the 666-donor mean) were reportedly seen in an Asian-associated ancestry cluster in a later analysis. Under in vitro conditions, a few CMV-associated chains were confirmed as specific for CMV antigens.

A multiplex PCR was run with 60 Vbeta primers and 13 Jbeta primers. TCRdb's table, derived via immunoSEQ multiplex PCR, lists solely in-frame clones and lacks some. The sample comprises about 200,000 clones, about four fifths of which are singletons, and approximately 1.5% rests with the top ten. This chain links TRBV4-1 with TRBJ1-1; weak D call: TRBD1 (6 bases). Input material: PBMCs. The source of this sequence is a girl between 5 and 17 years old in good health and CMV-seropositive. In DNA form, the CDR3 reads TGCGCCAGCAGCCACCCGTCGACAGGTATGGGAACTGAAGCTTTCTTT. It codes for CASSHPSTGMGTEAFF.